This section outlines one TCR beta chain sequence together with its context. The sample is drawn from a study of shared clonotypes between healthy human individuals. Each donor was a Caucasian adult residing in Nashville, Tennessee. The repertoire was sequenced with immunoSEQ multiplex PCR; TCRdb's copy has only in-frame clones and lacks some. The table shows under 350,000 clones, with about nine tenths occurring only once. The germline V gene has CDR1 GTSNPN and CDR2 SVGIG (reference sequence). The CDR3 runs 12 residues. Trimming took 5 bases from V and 1 from J, leaving 8 bases between them. The genes are TRBV30 and TRBJ1-1; D gene uncertain. This TCR was sampled from a man between 18 and 35 years old in good health. The sequenced material came from memory CD8+ T cells sorted from blood. Noted subset: CD45RO+ cells pooled with CCR7-negative TemRA cells. CDR3: CAWSQGNTEAFF. CDR3 in DNA: TGTGCCTGGTCCCAAGGGAACACTGAAGCTTTCTTT.